The T cell receptor (beta chain) described here comes from a study of T cell clones after liver transplantation. Only in-frame clones appear in the TCRdb table, and some are missing; sequencing was by immunoSEQ multiplex PCR. The data hold 50,000 to 60,000 clones, with 60% to 80% observed a single time. CDR1 is SGHRS, CDR2 YFSETQ, per germline. This CDR3 region has 13 residues. V lost 1 base, J lost 2 bases, and 6 bases lay in between. The clonotype was recovered from a human patient who received a liver transplant. Some T cells may originate from the graft donor. The V gene is TRBV5-1, the J gene TRBJ1-2; D perhaps matches TRBD1 (5 bases). The specimen was CD4+ T cells from blood, collected at the 22-month timepoint. CDR3 sequence: CASSLSGNYGYTF. CDR3 DNA: TGCGCCAGCAGCTTGTCAGGGAACTATGGCTACACCTTC.